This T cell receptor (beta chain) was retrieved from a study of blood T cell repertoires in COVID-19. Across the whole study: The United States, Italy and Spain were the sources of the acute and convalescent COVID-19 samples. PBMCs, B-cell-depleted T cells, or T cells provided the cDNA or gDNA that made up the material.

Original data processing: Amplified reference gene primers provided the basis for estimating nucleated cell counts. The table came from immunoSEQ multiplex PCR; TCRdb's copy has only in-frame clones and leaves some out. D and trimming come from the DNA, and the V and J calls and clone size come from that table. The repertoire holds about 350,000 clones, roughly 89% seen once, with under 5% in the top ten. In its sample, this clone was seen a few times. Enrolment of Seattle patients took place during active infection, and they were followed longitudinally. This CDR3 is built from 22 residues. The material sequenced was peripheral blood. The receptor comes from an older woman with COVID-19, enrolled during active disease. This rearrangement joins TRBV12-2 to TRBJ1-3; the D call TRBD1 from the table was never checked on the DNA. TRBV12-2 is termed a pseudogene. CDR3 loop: CASRLEIRDWDRWMGPGNTIYF. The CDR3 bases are TGTGCAAGTCGCTTAGAAATCCGGGACTGGGACAGATGGATGGGCCCTGGAAACACCATATATTTT.